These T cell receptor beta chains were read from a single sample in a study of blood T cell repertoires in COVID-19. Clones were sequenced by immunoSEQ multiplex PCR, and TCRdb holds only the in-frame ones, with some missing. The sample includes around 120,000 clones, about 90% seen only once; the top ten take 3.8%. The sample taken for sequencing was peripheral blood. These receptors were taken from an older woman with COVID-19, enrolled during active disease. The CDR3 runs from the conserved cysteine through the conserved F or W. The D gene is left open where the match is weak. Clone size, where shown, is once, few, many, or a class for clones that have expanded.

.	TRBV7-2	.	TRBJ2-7	TGTGCCAGCAGAAATACCGGGACAACCTACGAGCAGTACTTC	CASRNTGTTYEQYF
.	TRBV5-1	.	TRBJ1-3	TGCGCCAGCAGCCCTACGGGAGGGGCAGGTGGAAACACCATATATTTT	CASSPTGGAGGNTIYF
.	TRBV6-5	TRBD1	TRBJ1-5	TGTGCCAGCAGCTCAACAGGGGTCGATCAGCCCCAGCATTTT	CASSSTGVDQPQHF
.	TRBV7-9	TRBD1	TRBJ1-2	TGTGCCAGCAGCGAAGGGACAGTGTCCTATGGCTACACCTTC	CASSEGTVSYGYTF
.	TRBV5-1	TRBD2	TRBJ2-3	TGCGCCAGCAGCTTGGCCTCGCCTAGCGGATTCACAGATACGCAGTATTTT	CASSLASPSGFTDTQYF
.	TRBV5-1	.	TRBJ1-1	TGCGCCAGCAGCTCAGACCCTAGTGGTGAAGCTTTCTTT	CASSSDPSGEAFF
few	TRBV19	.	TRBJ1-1	TGTGCCAGTAGTCCCCCATTGAACACTGAAGCTTTCTTT	CASSPPLNTEAFF
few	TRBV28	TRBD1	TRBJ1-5	TGTGCCAGCATCAAAAACAGGGGGCGCTTCAATCAGCCCCAGCATTTT	CASIKNRGRFNQPQHF
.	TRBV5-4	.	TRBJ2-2	TGTGCCAGCAGCTTACCAACCCCGACTAGTATAGGGGAGCTGTTTTTT	CASSLPTPTSIGELFF
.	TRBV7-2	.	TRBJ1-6	TGTGCCAGCAGCTTAGTGGGGCAGTCTAATTCACCCCTCCACTTT	CASSLVGQSNSPLHF
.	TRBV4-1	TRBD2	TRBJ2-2	TGCGCCAGCAGCACTACGCTAGCGGGGGGAAACACCGGGGAGCTGTTTTTT	CASSTTLAGGNTGELFF
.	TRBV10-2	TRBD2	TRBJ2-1	TGCGCCTCCAAGACTAGCGGGGGACCCAATGAGCAGTTCTTC	CASKTSGGPNEQFF
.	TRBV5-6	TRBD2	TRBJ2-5	TGTGCCAGCAGCTTGGCGACTAGCGGGGGAGAGACCCAGTACTTC	CASSLATSGGETQYF
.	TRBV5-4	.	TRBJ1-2	TGTGCCAGCAGCCCAGGAGGCACTTACTATGGCTACACCTTC	CASSPGGTYYGYTF
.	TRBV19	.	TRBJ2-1	TGTGCCAGTAGTCCTCCCGTTGGCAGGCAGGATGAGCAGTTCTTC	CASSPPVGRQDEQFF
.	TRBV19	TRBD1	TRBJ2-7	TGTGCCAGTAGTAACGGACAGGGGGCCTACGAGCAGTACTTC	CASSNGQGAYEQYF
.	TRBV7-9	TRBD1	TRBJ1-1	TGTGCCAGCAGCCTCGGACAGGGTTTCGTCCCTGAAGCTTTCTTT	CASSLGQGFVPEAFF
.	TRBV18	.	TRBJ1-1	TGTGCCAGCTCCCAATGGACGGGAAACACTGAAGCTTTCTTT	CASSQWTGNTEAFF
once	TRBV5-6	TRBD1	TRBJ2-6	TGTGCCAGCAGCTTGGTGGGGACAGGGGAAGTCCTGACTTTC	CASSLVGTGEVLTF
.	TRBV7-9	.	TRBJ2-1	TGTGCCAGCATCTGGAGCGCGGCTAGCTCCTACAATGAGCAGTTCTTC	CASIWSAASSYNEQFF
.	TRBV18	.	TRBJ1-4	TGTGCCAGCTCACCACAAGCGGGTCCAAATGAAAAACTGTTTTTT	CASSPQAGPNEKLFF
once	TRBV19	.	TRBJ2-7	TGTGCCAGTAGTTATGGACAGTACTACGAGCAGTACTTC	CASSYGQYYEQYF
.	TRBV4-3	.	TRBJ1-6	TGCGCCAGCAGCCAAGATAGAGGGGGCTCCTATAATTCACCCCTCCACTTT	CASSQDRGGSYNSPLHF
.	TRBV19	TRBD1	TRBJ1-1	TGTGCCAGTAGTTATACAGGGGCCCCGAACACTGAAGCTTTCTTT	CASSYTGAPNTEAFF
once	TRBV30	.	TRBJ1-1	TGTGCCTGGAGTGTAGCATCCGACAGTAGGAACACTGAAGCTTTCTTT	CAWSVASDSRNTEAFF
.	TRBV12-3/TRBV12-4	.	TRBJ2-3	TGTGCCAGCAGTTACTCAGATACGCAGTATTTT	CASSYSDTQYF
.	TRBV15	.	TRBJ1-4	TGTGCCACCAGCAGAGATCGTACAGCAACTAATGAAAAACTGTTTTTT	CATSRDRTATNEKLFF
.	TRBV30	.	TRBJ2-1	TGTGCCTGGAGTGTACCGGGCGGGATGTCCTACAATGAGCAGTTCTTC	CAWSVPGGMSYNEQFF
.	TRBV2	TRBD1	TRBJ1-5	TGTGCCAGCGAGGTGGCAGGGGACAGTCAGCCCCAGCATTTT	CASEVAGDSQPQHF